Below are 24 T cell receptor beta chains sequenced from a single sample in a study of HIV-infected patients and healthy controls. 500 ng RNA was reverse transcribed with alpha and beta constant-region primers. Using multiplexing indices, alpha and beta chain libraries were generated apart by chain-specific third strand synthesis. Each CDR3 protein is one row after TCRdb ran MiXCR on the 5' RACE reads. Here the sample spans 7,900 or so distinct CDR3 sequences, around 6.7% being singletons. Follow-up blood was drawn about 14 weeks, roughly three months, after antiretroviral therapy began. Whole blood was used without fractionation, so all unsorted peripheral T cells were included. The material was blood, obtained during antiretroviral therapy. All receptors derive from an adult with HIV infection.

Relative to its sample, this clonotype is medium-sized. Being off target in a library aimed at alpha chains, this beta chain has a size of little meaning. The chain has TRBV6-5 and TRBJ2-6, with 8 positions matching TRBD1. Looked up from germline, CDR1 is MNHEY and CDR2 is SVGAGI. J was trimmed by 1 base and V by 7 bases; bases with no gene match: 3. The CDR3 has 15 residues. CDR3 region: CASTTGGSGANVLTF. As DNA, the CDR3 is TGTGCCAGCACCACAGGGGGATCTGGGGCCAACGTCCTGACTTTC.

This clonotype qualifies as medium-sized (0.01 to 0.1%). The library was built for alpha chains, so this beta chain is an off-target read and its size means little. J is TRBJ2-1 and V is TRBV27; tentative D call: TRBD2 (5 bases). The CDR3 loop spans 15 amino acids. Germline CDR1 is MNHEY and CDR2 is SMNVEV (reference sequence). Trimming took off 2 bases at V and 5 bases at J, with 13 bases between the two ends. The CDR3 is CASSLIGLDDNEQFF. The CDR3 DNA reads as TGTGCCAGCAGTTTAATTGGACTGGACGACAATGAGCAGTTCTTC.

In its sample, this clonotype ranks as medium-sized. As an off-target read in a library built for alpha chains, this beta chain has a frequency of little significance. The chain combines TRBV20-1 with TRBJ2-2; TRBD2 is a possible D gene (5 bases). The CDR3 has 12 residues. Germline V gene sequence: CDR1 DFQATT, CDR2 SNEGSKA (reference sequence). As DNA, the CDR3 is TGCAGCTCCACGCCGGGGTCCGGGGAGCTGTTTTTT. This sequence encodes CSSTPGSGELFF.

This clonotype is medium-sized within its sample. Found in a library prepared for alpha chains, this beta chain is an off-target read, and its abundance has little meaning. The gene calls are TRBV20-1 and TRBJ2-3; D not certain. Germline V CDR1 and CDR2: DFQATT, SNEGSKA (reference sequence). This CDR3 has 15 amino acids. The ends were cut back, 3 bases at V and 4 bases at J, with 17 bases in the middle. The CDR3: CSASPGLTPSDTQYF. CDR3 in DNA: TGCAGTGCTAGTCCCGGGCTCACCCCGTCAGATACGCAGTATTTT.

This clonotype is deemed medium-sized (0.01 to 0.1%). This beta chain was picked up by a library intended for alpha chains and is off target, so its count carries little meaning. The chain is built from TRBV28 and TRBJ2-1; TRBD1 is a possible D gene (6 bases). The ends were cut back, 6 bases at V and 2 bases at J, with 8 bases in the middle. CDR3 length: 13 residues. CDR1 MDHEN and CDR2 SYDVKM come from the germline V gene. The CDR3 reads CASRTGPYNEQFF. CDR3 sequence (DNA): TGTGCCAGCAGGACAGGCCCCTACAATGAGCAGTTCTTC.

Sample share makes this clonotype medium-sized. This beta chain is off target for a library built for alpha chains, so its abundance means little. The chain carries TRBV7-3 and TRBJ2-5, with 7 bases that match TRBD2. In germline, CDR1 is SGHTA, CDR2 FQGTGA. The CDR3 consists of 14 residues. V shed 4 bases, J shed 5 bases, and the junction held 7 bases outside the gene matches. CDR3 in amino acids: CASSSGGSGETQYF. The CDR3, as DNA: TGTGCCAGCAGCTCGGGGGGTTCCGGGGAGACCCAGTACTTC.

This clonotype is labeled as medium-sized. Found in a library prepared for alpha chains, this beta chain is an off-target read, and its abundance has little meaning. The CDR3 loop is CSVILDREPDTQYF. DNA for the CDR3: TGCAGCGTGATACTTGACAGGGAACCAGATACGCAGTATTTT. The chain has TRBV29-1 and TRBJ2-3, with 7 positions matching TRBD1. CDR1 and CDR2 (germline): SQVTM, ANQGSEA. J lost 4 bases, V lost 6 bases, and 10 bases had no gene match. The CDR3 is made up of 14 amino acids.

This clonotype counts as medium-sized. One end of the junction is discordant with germline, which a read error may explain. A library made for alpha chains picked up this beta chain off target, so its size means little. The rearrangement joins TRBV15 to TRBJ2-1; 13 nucleotides match TRBD2. CDR3 length equals 14 residues. Germline V lookup: CDR1 LNHNV, CDR2 YYDKDF (reference sequence). The CDR3 reads CATGRLAGGHEQFF. For the CDR3, the DNA is TGTGCCACCGGCAGACTAGCGGGGGGACATGAGCAGTTCTTC.

In its sample, this clonotype ranks as medium-sized. This beta chain slipped into a library made for alpha chains as a stray read, so its size is not meaningful. The CDR3 protein is CASSQGTGGPSYEQYF. Written as DNA, the CDR3 is TGCGCCAGCAGCCAAGGGACAGGGGGCCCCTCCTACGAGCAGTACTTC. This sequence joins TRBV4-1 and TRBJ2-7, with 11 bases identical to TRBD1. The CDR3 length is 16 residues. V was pared by 1 base and J by 0 bases, with 2 bases of the junction left unmatched. CDR1 MGHRA and CDR2 YSYEKL come from the germline V gene.

This clonotype was observed at least ten times. Being off target in a library aimed at alpha chains, this beta chain has a size of little meaning. This chain connects TRBV29-1 to TRBJ2-2; TRBD1 matches 9 bases. Germline V gives CDR1 SQVTM, CDR2 ANQGSEA. With 7 bases clipped from V and 1 base from J, the junction kept 4 bases outside the gene matches. The CDR3 has 14 residues. This CDR3 reads CSGLGQGNTGELFF. In DNA, the CDR3 is TGCAGCGGATTGGGACAGGGGAACACCGGGGAGCTGTTTTTT.

This clonotype showed up just a few times. The library was designed around alpha chains, so this beta chain is a stray read whose abundance carries little weight. The rearrangement uses TRBV5-1 and TRBJ2-5; D gene uncertain. V lost 0 bases to trimming and J lost 4 bases, with 10 bases between them. This CDR3 has 14 residues. In germline, CDR1 is SGHRS, CDR2 YFSETQ. This CDR3 reads CASSLGQSGETQYF. The DNA of the CDR3 is TGCGCCAGCAGCTTGGGGCAGTCAGGAGAGACCCAGTACTTC.

This clonotype was detected many times. The library was designed around alpha chains, so this beta chain is a stray read whose abundance carries little weight. This chain joins TRBV7-2 and TRBJ2-3; 7 bases agree with TRBD2. This CDR3 is 15 amino acids long. From germline, CDR1 is SGHTA and CDR2 FQGNSA. Trimming took 5 bases from V and 6 from J; bases not matched to a gene: 11. CDR3 DNA: TGTGCCAGCAGCCCCGGACTAGGGGACTTCGATACGCAGTATTTT. Its translation is CASSPGLGDFDTQYF.

This clonotype counts as medium-sized. With the library built for alpha chains, this beta chain is off target and its frequency is not meaningful. The V and J genes are TRBV12-3 or TRBV12-4 and TRBJ2-1; D is ambiguous. Trimming shortened V by 5 bases and J by 7 bases, and 3 bases separated the two germline ends. The CDR3 spans 10 residues. CDR3 DNA: TGTGCCAGCAGTGTTAATGAGCAGTTCTTC. It codes for CASSVNEQFF.

There are many counts of this clonotype. The size of this beta chain means little, since it is a stray read in a library made for alpha chains. The rearrangement joins TRBV20-1 to TRBJ2-5; TRBD2 agrees at 11 bases. The junction had 1 base not matched to a gene; V was cut back by 5 bases and J by 2 bases. From germline, CDR1 is DFQATT and CDR2 SNEGSKA (reference sequence). The CDR3 sequence is 13 residues long. CDR3 protein: CSARTSGQETQYF. CDR3 DNA sequence: TGCAGTGCTCGGACTAGCGGGCAAGAGACCCAGTACTTC.

In the case of this clonotype: Little can be read into the size of this beta chain, an off-target read in a library designed for alpha chains. The CDR3 reads CASSPQETQYF. CDR3 nucleotides: TGTGCCAGCAGCCCTCAAGAGACCCAGTACTTC. The rearrangement joins TRBV7-9 to TRBJ2-5; D is unclear. Trimming took 5 bases from V and 2 from J, leaving 3 bases between them. In germline, CDR1 is SEHNR, CDR2 FQNEAQ (reference sequence). The CDR3 spans 11 residues.

This clonotype is judged medium-sized. The size of this beta chain means little, since it is a stray read in a library made for alpha chains. This rearrangement joins TRBV5-1 to TRBJ2-5, with TRBD2 matching 10 bases. From germline, CDR1 is SGHRS and CDR2 YFSETQ. The ends lost 0 bases at V and 5 bases at J; junction bases unmatched: 10. The CDR3 spans 17 residues. The CDR3, as DNA: TGCGCCAGCAGCTTGGTGAGCCTAGCGGGAGACGGGGAGACCCAGTACTTC. Its translation is CASSLVSLAGDGETQYF. The full variable domain, rest sourced from reference TRBV5-1 and TRBJ2-5, is KAGVTQTPRYLIKTRGQQVTLSCSPISGHRSVSWYQQTPGQGLQFLFEYFSETQRNKGNFPGRFSGRQFSNSRSEMNVSTLELGDSALYLCASSLVSLAGDGETQYFGPGTRLLVL.

In its sample, this clonotype was seen many times. This beta chain is a stray sequence in a library constructed for alpha chains; its clone size is not meaningful. The genes are TRBV20-1 and TRBJ2-3, with a weak D call TRBD1 (6 bases). V was cut by 6 bases and J by 3 bases, with 16 bases left in between. The CDR3 runs to 14 residues. Germline V gene sequence: CDR1 DFQATT, CDR2 SNEGSKA (reference sequence). This CDR3 is CSAYSGRGTDTQYF. The CDR3 bases are TGCAGTGCATACAGCGGAAGGGGGACAGATACGCAGTATTTT.

By proportion, this clonotype is medium-sized. This beta chain is an unintended read in a library built for alpha chains; its size means little. This chain links TRBV12-3 or TRBV12-4 with TRBJ2-1; D might be TRBD2 (5 bases). Trimming pared 5 bases from V and 5 bases from J, leaving 13 bases between. The CDR3 is 14 amino acids. This CDR3 is CASSGTGSHNEQFF. The CDR3 DNA reads as TGTGCCAGCAGTGGCACGGGGTCCCACAATGAGCAGTTCTTC.

This clonotype appeared many times. Being off target in a library aimed at alpha chains, this beta chain has a size of little meaning. The CDR3 DNA reads as TGTGCCAGCTCACCAGGGGGGAGCACAGATACGCAGTATTTT. It yields the protein CASSPGGSTDTQYF. The chain couples TRBV18 to TRBJ2-3; possible D gene TRBD2, 6 bases. Between the trimmed V and J ends, which lost 2 bases and 0 bases, there was a span of 6 bases. Germline V CDR1 and CDR2: KGHSH, LQKENI. CDR3 length equals 14 residues.

By proportion, this clonotype is large. This beta chain is an off-target read within a library intended for alpha chains, so its frequency means little. This chain links TRBV11-2 with TRBJ1-1; tentative D call: TRBD1 (5 bases). Trimming pared 8 bases from V and 3 bases from J, leaving 13 bases between. The CDR3 is 13 amino acids. Germline V gives CDR1 SGHAT, CDR2 FQNNGV. CDR3 in amino acids: CASWGMGDTEAFF. Here the CDR3 DNA reads TGTGCCAGCTGGGGGATGGGGGACACTGAAGCTTTCTTT. The whole variable domain, filled in from reference TRBV11-2 and TRBJ1-1, reads EAGVAQSPRYKIIEKRQSVAFWCNPISGHATLYWYQQILGQGPKLLIQFQNNGVVDDSQLPKDRFSAERLKGVDSTLKIQPAKLEDSAVYLCASWGMGDTEAFFGQGTRLTVV.

This clonotype was seen at least ten times. The library was designed around alpha chains, so this beta chain is a stray read whose abundance carries little weight. The rearrangement joins TRBV19 to TRBJ2-7; TRBD1 might be the D (5 bases). Germline lookup yields CDR1 LNHDA and CDR2 SQIVND (reference sequence). The V end lost 6 bases, the J end lost 5 bases, and 20 bases lay between the germline ends. This CDR3 is 15 amino acids long. CDR3 DNA sequence: TGTGCCAGTAGCCAATCCCAGGGCCTCTGGGACGAGCAGTACTTC. Translated, it gives CASSQSQGLWDEQYF.

At least ten counts were recorded for this clonotype. A library prepared for alpha chains yielded this beta chain as an off-target read; its size is of little meaning. This chain joins TRBV5-1 and TRBJ2-5; 7 bases are shared with TRBD1. After removal of 2 bases from V and 4 bases from J, the junction contained 5 bases not matched to a gene. The CDR3 extends over 14 amino acids. CDR1 and CDR2 (germline): SGHRS, YFSETQ. In DNA form, the CDR3 reads TGCGCCAGCAGCTTCCAAAGACAGGGAGAGACCCAGTACTTC. Translation: CASSFQRQGETQYF. The whole variable domain, remainder taken from reference TRBV5-1 and TRBJ2-5, is KAGVTQTPRYLIKTRGQQVTLSCSPISGHRSVSWYQQTPGQGLQFLFEYFSETQRNKGNFPGRFSGRQFSNSRSEMNVSTLELGDSALYLCASSFQRQGETQYFGPGTRLLVL.

This clonotype ranks as medium-sized. Little can be read into the size of this beta chain, an off-target read in a library designed for alpha chains. The chain carries TRBV25-1 and TRBJ1-4; possible D gene TRBD1, 6 bases. CDR3 length equals 15 residues. The germline gives CDR1 MGHDK, CDR2 SYGVNS. Deletions cut 6 bases from V and 8 bases from J, with 19 bases between. CDR3 nucleotides: TGTGCCAGCAGCGAGGGGGGCTACCGAAAAGAAAAACTGTTTTTT. This encodes CASSEGGYRKEKLFF. The full variable domain, completed using reference TRBV25-1 and TRBJ1-4, is EADIYQTPRYLVIGTGKKITLECSQTMGHDKMYWYQQDPGMELHLIHYSYGVNSTEKGDLSSESTVSRIRTEHFPLTLESARPSHTSQYLCASSEGGYRKEKLFFGSGTQLSVL.

By share, this clonotype ranks as medium-sized. This beta chain represents an off-target read in a library built for alpha chains; its size is of limited meaning. V usage is TRBV27 and J usage is TRBJ2-5; 8 nucleotides agree with TRBD1. Germline V lookup: CDR1 MNHEY, CDR2 SMNVEV (reference sequence). The CDR3 runs 16 residues. The junction had 5 bases not matched to a gene; V was cut back by 0 bases and J by 2 bases. The CDR3 region is CASSLSGRGPQETQYF. CDR3 coding DNA: TGTGCCAGCAGTTTATCGGGCAGGGGGCCACAAGAGACCCAGTACTTC.